The entry that follows covers one T cell receptor (beta chain) sequence. What it binds is unknown. The data were taken from a study of CD8+ T cells in alopecia areata. Study overall: Treatment comprised oral tofacitinib, 5 to 10 mg twice daily, in treated patients.

Extraction and reverse transcription of RNA yielded cDNA as the sequencing template. Libraries were prepared by immunoSEQ multiplex PCR; TCRdb keeps only in-frame clonotypes and omits some of them. This sample carries about 130,000 clones, 45% to 50% of them seen once, and the ten largest clones take about 17%. Overall study results and limits: Patients displayed less clarity in TCR sharing than mice, a finding possibly related to HLA.

Germline CDR1 and CDR2: SEHNR and FQNEAQ (reference sequence). The CDR3 sequence is 13 residues long. V lost 11 bases, J lost 5 bases, and 7 bases stayed unmatched. V is TRBV7-9 and J is TRBJ2-3; 10 bases align to TRBD1. Specimen: CD8+ T cells sorted from blood, collected at week 0. The TCR sequence derives from a human donor with alopecia areata. The DNA for the CDR3 is TGTGCCGCAGACAGGGGGCGAATAGATACGCAGTATTTT. This translates into CAADRGRIDTQYF.